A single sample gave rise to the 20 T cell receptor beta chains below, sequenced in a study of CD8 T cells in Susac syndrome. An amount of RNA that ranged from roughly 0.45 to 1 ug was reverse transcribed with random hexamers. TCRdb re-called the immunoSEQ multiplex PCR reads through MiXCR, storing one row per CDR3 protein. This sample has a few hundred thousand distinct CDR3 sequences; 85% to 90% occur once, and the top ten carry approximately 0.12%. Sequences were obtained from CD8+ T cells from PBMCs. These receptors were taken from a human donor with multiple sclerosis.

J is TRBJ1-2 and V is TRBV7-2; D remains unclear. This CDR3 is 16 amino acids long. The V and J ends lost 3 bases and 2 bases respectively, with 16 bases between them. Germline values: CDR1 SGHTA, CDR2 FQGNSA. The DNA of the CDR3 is TGTGCCAGCAGCTTTCCGCGGGATATCTCAAACTATGGCTACACCTTC. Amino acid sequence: CASSFPRDISNYGYTF.

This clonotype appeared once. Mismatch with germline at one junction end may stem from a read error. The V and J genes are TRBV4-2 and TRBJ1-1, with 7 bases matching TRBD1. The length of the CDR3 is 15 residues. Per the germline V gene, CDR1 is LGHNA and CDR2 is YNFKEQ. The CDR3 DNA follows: TGTGCCAGCAGCCAGGACAGACAGGGAGTGACTGAAGCTTCCTTT. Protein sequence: CASSQDRQGVTEASF.

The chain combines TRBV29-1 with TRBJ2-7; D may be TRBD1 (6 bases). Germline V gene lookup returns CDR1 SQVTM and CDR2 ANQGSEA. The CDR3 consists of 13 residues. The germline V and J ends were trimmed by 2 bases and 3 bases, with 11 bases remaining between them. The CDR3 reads CSVEYRESYEQYF. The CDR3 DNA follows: TGCAGCGTTGAATACAGGGAGAGCTACGAGCAGTACTTC.

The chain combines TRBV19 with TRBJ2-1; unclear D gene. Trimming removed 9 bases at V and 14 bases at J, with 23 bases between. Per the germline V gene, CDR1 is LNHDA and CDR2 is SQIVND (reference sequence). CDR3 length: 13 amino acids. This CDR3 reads CASRSYSGLSEFF. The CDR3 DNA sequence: TGTGCCAGCAGATCTTACTCCGGTTTATCGGAGTTCTTC.

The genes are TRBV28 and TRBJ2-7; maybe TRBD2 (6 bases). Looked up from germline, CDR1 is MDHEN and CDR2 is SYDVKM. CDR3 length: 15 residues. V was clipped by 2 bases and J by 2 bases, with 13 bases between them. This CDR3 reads CASSLAGTPTYEQYF. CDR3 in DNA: TGTGCCAGCAGTTTAGCGGGGACTCCCACCTACGAGCAGTACTTC.

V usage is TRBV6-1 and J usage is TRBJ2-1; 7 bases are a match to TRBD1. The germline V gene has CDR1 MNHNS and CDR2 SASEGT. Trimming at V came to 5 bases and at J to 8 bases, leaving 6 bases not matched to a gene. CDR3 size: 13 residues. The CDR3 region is CASSITGVHEQFF. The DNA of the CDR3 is TGTGCCAGCAGTATCACAGGGGTCCATGAGCAGTTCTTC.

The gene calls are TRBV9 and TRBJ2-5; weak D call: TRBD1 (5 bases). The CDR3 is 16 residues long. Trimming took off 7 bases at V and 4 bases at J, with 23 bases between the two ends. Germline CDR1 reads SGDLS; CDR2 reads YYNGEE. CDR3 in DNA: TGTGCCAGCGCAAGGGCAGGGAAGGATGTGGGAGAGACCCAGTACTTC. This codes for CASARAGKDVGETQYF.

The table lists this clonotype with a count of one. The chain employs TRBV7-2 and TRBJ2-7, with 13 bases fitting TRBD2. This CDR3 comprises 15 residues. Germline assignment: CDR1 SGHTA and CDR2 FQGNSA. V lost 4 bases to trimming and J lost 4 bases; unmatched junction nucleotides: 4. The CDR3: CASSWWTSGSYEQYF. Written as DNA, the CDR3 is TGTGCCAGCAGCTGGTGGACTAGCGGGAGTTACGAGCAGTACTTC.

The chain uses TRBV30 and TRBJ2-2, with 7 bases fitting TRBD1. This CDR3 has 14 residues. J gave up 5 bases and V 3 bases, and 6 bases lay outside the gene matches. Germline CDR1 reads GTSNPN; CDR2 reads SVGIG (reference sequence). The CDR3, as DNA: TGTGCCTGGAGCAGGGGGATCGGTACCGGGGAGCTGTTTTTT. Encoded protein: CAWSRGIGTGELFF.

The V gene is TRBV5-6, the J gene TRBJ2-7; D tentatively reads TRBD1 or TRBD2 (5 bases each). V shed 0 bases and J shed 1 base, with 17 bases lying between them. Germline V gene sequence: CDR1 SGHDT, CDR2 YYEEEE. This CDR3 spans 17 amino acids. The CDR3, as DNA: TGTGCCAGCAGCTTGGGGCCCCGGACGGGACCATCCTACGAGCAGTACTTC. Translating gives CASSLGPRTGPSYEQYF.

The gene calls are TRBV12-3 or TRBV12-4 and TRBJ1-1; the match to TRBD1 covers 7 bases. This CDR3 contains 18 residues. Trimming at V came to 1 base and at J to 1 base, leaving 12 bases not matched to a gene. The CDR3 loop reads CASSLENGQGEGNTEAFF. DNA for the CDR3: TGTGCCAGCAGTTTAGAAAATGGCCAGGGGGAAGGGAACACTGAAGCTTTCTTT.

CDR3: CASSLLTSGSPYNEQFF. The CDR3 nucleotides read TGTGCCAGCAGCTTGCTGACTAGCGGGAGCCCCTACAATGAGCAGTTCTTC. V is TRBV7-6 and J is TRBJ2-1, with TRBD2 identical over 12 bases. This CDR3 has 17 residues. Germline V gene sequence: CDR1 SGHVS, CDR2 FNYEAQ. The V and J ends lost 3 bases and 2 bases, in that order; junction bases with no gene match: 5.

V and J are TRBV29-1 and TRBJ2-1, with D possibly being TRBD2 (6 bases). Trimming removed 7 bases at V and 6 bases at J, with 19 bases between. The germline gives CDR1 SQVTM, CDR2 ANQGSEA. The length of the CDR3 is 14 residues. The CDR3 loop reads CSGGEASVFNEQFF. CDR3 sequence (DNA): TGCAGCGGCGGGGAGGCTAGCGTATTCAATGAGCAGTTCTTC.

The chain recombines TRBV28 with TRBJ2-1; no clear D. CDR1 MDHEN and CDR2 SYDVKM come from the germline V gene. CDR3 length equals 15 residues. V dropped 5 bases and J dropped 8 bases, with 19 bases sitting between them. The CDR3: CASSQVPDTNHEQFF. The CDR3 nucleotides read TGTGCCAGCAGTCAGGTTCCAGATACGAACCATGAGCAGTTCTTC.

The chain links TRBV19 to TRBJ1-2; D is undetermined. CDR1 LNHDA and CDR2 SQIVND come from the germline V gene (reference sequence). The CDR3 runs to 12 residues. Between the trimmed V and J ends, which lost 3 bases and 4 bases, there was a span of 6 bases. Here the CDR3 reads CASSINSYGYTF. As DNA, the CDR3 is TGTGCCAGTAGTATCAACAGCTATGGCTACACCTTC.

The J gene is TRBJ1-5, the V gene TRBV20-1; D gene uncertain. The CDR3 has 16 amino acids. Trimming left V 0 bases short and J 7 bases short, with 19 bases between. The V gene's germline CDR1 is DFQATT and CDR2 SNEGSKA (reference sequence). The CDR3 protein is CSARDRSDAVWQPQHF. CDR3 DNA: TGCAGTGCTAGAGATCGATCGGACGCCGTCTGGCAGCCCCAGCATTTT.

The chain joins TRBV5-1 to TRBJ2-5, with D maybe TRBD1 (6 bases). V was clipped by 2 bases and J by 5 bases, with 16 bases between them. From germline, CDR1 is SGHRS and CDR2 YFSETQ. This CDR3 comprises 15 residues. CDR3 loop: CASSFPSTGDETQYF. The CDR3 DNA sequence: TGCGCCAGCAGCTTCCCGTCGACAGGTGACGAGACCCAGTACTTC.

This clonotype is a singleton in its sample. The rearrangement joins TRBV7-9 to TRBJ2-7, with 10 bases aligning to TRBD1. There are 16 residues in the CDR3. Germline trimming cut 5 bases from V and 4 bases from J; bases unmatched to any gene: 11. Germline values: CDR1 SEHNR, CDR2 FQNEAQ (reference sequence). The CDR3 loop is CASSPPGTGAIYEQYF. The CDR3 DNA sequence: TGTGCCAGCAGCCCACCGGGGACAGGGGCAATTTACGAGCAGTACTTC.

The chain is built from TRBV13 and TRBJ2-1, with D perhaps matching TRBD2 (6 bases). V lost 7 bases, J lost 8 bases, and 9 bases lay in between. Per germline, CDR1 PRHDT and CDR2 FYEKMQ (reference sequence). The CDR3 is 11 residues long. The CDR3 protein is CASTAGHEQFF. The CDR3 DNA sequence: TGTGCCAGCACGGCGGGACATGAGCAGTTCTTC. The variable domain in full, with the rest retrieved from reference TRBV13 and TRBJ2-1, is AAGVIQSPRHLIKEKRETATLKCYPIPRHDTVYWYQQGPGQDPQFLISFYEKMQSDKGSIPDRFSAQQFSDYHSELNMSSLELGDSALYFCASTAGHEQFFGPGTRLTVL.

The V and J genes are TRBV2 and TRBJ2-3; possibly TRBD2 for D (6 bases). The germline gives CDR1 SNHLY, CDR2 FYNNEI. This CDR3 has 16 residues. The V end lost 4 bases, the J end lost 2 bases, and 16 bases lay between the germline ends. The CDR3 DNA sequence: TGTGCCAGCAGTGGAGGTTGGGGGGAAGTCACAGATACGCAGTATTTT. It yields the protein CASSGGWGEVTDTQYF.